Listed here are 15 T cell receptor beta chains from one sample, sequenced in a study of cytomegalovirus exposure and HLA in healthy donors. The PCR made use of 60 Vbeta and 13 Jbeta primers. Assay: immunoSEQ multiplex PCR; the TCRdb copy retains only in-frame clones and omits some. The sample contains 80,000 or so clones, around 62% of which appear only once. The sequencing input was PBMCs. The receptors here all came from a male donor in good health and CMV-seropositive.

The V and J genes are TRBV28 and TRBJ2-2; tentatively, D is TRBD2 (7 bases). V was clipped by 5 bases and J by 5 bases, with 18 bases between them. This CDR3 has 16 residues. CDR1 MDHEN and CDR2 SYDVKM come from the germline V gene. This CDR3 reads CASSPGGAVGTGELFF. CDR3 DNA sequence: TGTGCCAGCAGTCCTGGGGGGGCGGTGGGTACCGGGGAGCTGTTTTTT.

The rearrangement joins TRBV15 to TRBJ1-5, with D perhaps TRBD1 (5 bases). The germline gives CDR1 LNHNV, CDR2 YYDKDF (reference sequence). The CDR3 loop spans 15 amino acids. The ends were cut back, 5 bases at V and 4 bases at J, with 15 bases in the middle. In DNA, the CDR3 is TGTGCCACCAGCCTTGAACGACAGACGAATCAGCCCCAGCATTTT. Residues: CATSLERQTNQPQHF.

The chain uses TRBV27 and TRBJ1-1, with TRBD1 matching over 7 bases. Germline-derived CDR1 and CDR2 are MNHEY and SMNVEV (reference sequence). Trimming at V came to 8 bases and at J to 3 bases, leaving 6 bases not matched to a gene. The CDR3 totals 13 residues. The chain's CDR3 is CASGQGTDTEAFF. The DNA for the CDR3 is TGTGCCAGCGGGCAAGGGACAGACACTGAAGCTTTCTTT.

The J gene is TRBJ2-2, the V gene TRBV2; 10 positions match TRBD2. The V and J ends lost 5 bases and 8 bases, in that order; junction bases with no gene match: 8. The CDR3 is 15 amino acids. Germline values: CDR1 SNHLY, CDR2 FYNNEI. CDR3 protein: CASSRTSGQAGELFF. DNA for the CDR3: TGTGCCAGCAGTCGGACTAGCGGTCAGGCAGGGGAGCTGTTTTTT.

The chain has TRBV7-8 and TRBJ1-1; tentatively, D is TRBD1 (6 bases). This CDR3 is built from 13 residues. Germline CDR1 SGHVS, CDR2 FQNEAQ. The germline V and J ends were trimmed by 2 bases and 8 bases, with 12 bases remaining between them. For the CDR3, the DNA is TGTGCCAGCAGCTTAAAGGGGGACAACGAAGCTTTCTTT. Its translation: CASSLKGDNEAFF.

The chain carries TRBV7-9 and TRBJ1-2; perhaps TRBD1 as D (5 bases). Germline-derived CDR1 and CDR2 are SEHNR and FQNEAQ (reference sequence). V was trimmed by 5 bases and J by 6 bases, leaving 19 bases between them. This CDR3 region has 15 residues. CDR3: CASSPPAGGSNGYTF. CDR3 nucleotides: TGTGCCAGCAGCCCTCCTGCCGGGGGTTCCAATGGCTACACCTTC.

This clone was detected only a few times. The chain has TRBV4-3 and TRBJ2-7; D possibly corresponds to TRBD2 (6 bases). V lost 1 base to trimming and J lost 2 bases, with 9 bases between them. CDR3 length equals 14 residues. CDR1 and CDR2 (germline): LGHNA, YSLEER. CDR3 loop: CASSQAWGAYEQYF. For the CDR3, the DNA is TGCGCCAGCAGCCAAGCGTGGGGGGCCTACGAGCAGTACTTC.

This chain links TRBV6-5 with TRBJ2-1, with D possibly matching TRBD1 (5 bases). Trimming took 4 bases from V and 10 from J, leaving 14 bases between them. CDR3 length: 13 residues. CDR1 is MNHEY and CDR2 is SVGAGI in the germline V gene. The CDR3 region is CASSLRGTVEQFF. CDR3 sequence (DNA): TGTGCCAGCAGTTTAAGGGGAACGGTGGAGCAGTTCTTC.

This clone was found a few times. Germline is not matched at one junction end, which may reflect a read error. This chain connects TRBV19 to TRBJ1-2; D is unresolved. The CDR3 is 13 amino acids. Germline V CDR1 and CDR2: LNHDA, SQIVND (reference sequence). The CDR3 nucleotides read TGTGCCAGTAGTATCGAGGGATCGGCTACGCCCCACTTC. Protein product: CASSIEGSATPHF.

The chain uses TRBV6-1 and TRBJ1-1, with 8 bases identical to TRBD1. This CDR3 comprises 12 residues. From germline, CDR1 is MNHNS and CDR2 SASEGT. V shed 10 bases and J 4 bases; nucleotides not matched to a gene: 5. The CDR3 coding sequence is TGTGCCATTTCACAGGGGGGCACTGAAGCTTTCTTT. Protein product: CAISQGGTEAFF.

The chain couples TRBV9 to TRBJ1-4; D is undetermined. This CDR3 has 15 amino acids. Trimming pared 2 bases from V and 8 bases from J, leaving 16 bases between. Germline CDR1 is SGDLS and CDR2 is YYNGEE. The CDR3 DNA reads TGTGCCAGCAGCGTCGGGAGTACGGCTCACGAAAAACTGTTTTTT. Translating it yields CASSVGSTAHEKLFF. Full variable domain (remainder filled in from reference TRBV9 and TRBJ1-4): DSGVTQTPKHLITATGQRVTLRCSPRSGDLSVYWYQQSLDQGLQFLIQYYNGEERAKGNILERFSAQQFPDLHSELNLSSLELGDSALYFCASSVGSTAHEKLFFGSGTQLSVL.

The rearrangement links TRBV6-5 to TRBJ1-5; tentatively, D is TRBD1 (6 bases). V gave up 4 bases and J gave up 2 bases, with 6 bases separating them. The CDR3 runs 13 residues. CDR1 and CDR2 from the germline V gene are MNHEY and SVGAGI. Here the CDR3 DNA reads TGTGCCAGCAGTTCAGGGGGCAATCAGCCCCAGCATTTT. As protein: CASSSGGNQPQHF.

The rearrangement joins TRBV28 to TRBJ1-1; D not certain. Trimming pared 3 bases from V and 2 bases from J, leaving 7 bases between. This CDR3 spans 13 amino acids. CDR1 and CDR2 from the germline V gene are MDHEN and SYDVKM. CDR3 loop: CASSLGFNTEAFF. The CDR3 coding sequence is TGTGCCAGCAGTTTGGGCTTCAACACTGAAGCTTTCTTT.

V and J are TRBV14 and TRBJ2-3, with 7 bases fitting TRBD2. CDR1 is SGHDN, CDR2 FVKESK, per germline. J gave up 11 bases and V 1 base, and 6 bases lay outside the gene matches. The CDR3 runs 13 residues. DNA for the CDR3: TGTGCCAGCAGCCAAGGCGCAGCGGGGCAGCAGTATTTT. Translated, it gives CASSQGAAGQQYF.

The chain carries TRBV30 and TRBJ1-1; D unclear. Trimming stripped 6 bases from V and 0 bases from J, with 11 bases between. Germline V lookup: CDR1 GTSNPN, CDR2 SVGIG (reference sequence). The CDR3 loop spans 13 amino acids. CDR3 coding DNA: TGTGCCTGTGGAGGTCGGATGAACACTGAAGCTTTCTTT. Translation gives CACGGRMNTEAFF.